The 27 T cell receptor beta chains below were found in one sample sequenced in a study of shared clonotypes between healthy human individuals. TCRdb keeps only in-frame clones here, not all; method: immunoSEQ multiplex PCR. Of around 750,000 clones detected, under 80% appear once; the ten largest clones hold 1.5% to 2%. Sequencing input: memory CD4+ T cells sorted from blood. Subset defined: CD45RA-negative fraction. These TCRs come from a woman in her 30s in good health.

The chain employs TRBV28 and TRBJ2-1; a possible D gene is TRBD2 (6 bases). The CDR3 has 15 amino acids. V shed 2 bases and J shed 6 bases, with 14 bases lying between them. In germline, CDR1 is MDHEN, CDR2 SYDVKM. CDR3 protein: CASSLGLARLNEQFF. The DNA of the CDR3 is TGTGCCAGCAGTTTAGGGCTAGCGCGTCTCAATGAGCAGTTCTTC. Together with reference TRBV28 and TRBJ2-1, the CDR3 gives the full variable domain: DVKVTQSSRYLVKRTGEKVFLECVQDMDHENMFWYRQDPGLGLRLIYFSYDVKMKEKGDIPEGYSVSREKKERFSLILESASTNQTSMYLCASSLGLARLNEQFFGPGTRLTVL.

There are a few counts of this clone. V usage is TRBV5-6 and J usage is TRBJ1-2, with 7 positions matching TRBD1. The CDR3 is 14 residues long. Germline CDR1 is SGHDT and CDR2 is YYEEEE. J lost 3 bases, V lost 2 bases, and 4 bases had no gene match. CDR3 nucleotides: TGTGCCAGCAGCTTTGCGGACAGGTACTATGGCTACACCTTC. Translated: CASSFADRYYGYTF.

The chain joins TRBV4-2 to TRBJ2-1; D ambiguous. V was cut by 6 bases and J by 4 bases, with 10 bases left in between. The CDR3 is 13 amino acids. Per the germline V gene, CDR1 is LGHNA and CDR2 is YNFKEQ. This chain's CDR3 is CASRSGGYNEQFF. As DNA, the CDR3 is TGTGCCAGCAGAAGTGGCGGTTACAATGAGCAGTTCTTC.

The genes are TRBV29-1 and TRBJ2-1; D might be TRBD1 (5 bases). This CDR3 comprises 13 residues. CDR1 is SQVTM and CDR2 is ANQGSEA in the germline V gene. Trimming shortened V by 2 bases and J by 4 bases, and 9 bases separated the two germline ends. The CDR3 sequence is CSVEIQAYNEQFF. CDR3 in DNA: TGCAGCGTTGAAATACAGGCTTACAATGAGCAGTTCTTC.

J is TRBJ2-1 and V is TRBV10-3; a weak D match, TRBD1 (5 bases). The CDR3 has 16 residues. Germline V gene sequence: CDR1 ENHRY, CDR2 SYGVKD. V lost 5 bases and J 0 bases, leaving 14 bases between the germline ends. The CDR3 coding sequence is TGTGCCATCAGTCCACAGGTTTCAAGCTCCTACAATGAGCAGTTCTTC. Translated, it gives CAISPQVSSSYNEQFF.

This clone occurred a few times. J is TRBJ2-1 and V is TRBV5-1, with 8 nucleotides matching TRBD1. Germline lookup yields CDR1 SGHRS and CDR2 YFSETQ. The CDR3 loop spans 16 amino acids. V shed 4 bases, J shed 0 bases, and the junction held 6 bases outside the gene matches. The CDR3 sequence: CASSPGGTGSYNEQFF. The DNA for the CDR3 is TGCGCCAGCAGCCCTGGCGGGACAGGCTCCTACAATGAGCAGTTCTTC.

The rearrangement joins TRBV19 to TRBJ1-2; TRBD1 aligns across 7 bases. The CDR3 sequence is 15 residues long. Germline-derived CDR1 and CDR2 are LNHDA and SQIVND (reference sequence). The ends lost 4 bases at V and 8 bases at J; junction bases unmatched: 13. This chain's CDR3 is CASSTEQTGSGGYTF. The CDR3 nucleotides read TGTGCCAGTAGTACGGAACAGACAGGGTCTGGAGGCTACACCTTC. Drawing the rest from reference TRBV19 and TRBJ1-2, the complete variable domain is DGGITQSPKYLFRKEGQNVTLSCEQNLNHDAMYWYRQDPGQGLRLIYYSQIVNDFQKGDIAEGYSVSREKKESFPLTVTSAQKNPTAFYLCASSTEQTGSGGYTFGSGTRLTVV.

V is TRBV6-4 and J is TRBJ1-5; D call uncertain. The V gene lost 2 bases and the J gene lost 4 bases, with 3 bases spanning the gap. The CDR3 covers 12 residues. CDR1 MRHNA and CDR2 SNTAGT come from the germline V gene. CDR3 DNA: TGTGCCAGCAGTGACAGAAATCAGCCCCAGCATTTT. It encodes CASSDRNQPQHF.

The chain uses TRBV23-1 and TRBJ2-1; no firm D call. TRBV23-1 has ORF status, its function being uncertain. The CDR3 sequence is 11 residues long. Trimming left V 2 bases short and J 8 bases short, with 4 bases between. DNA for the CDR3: TGCGCCAGCAGTCAACAGGATGAGCAGTTCTTC. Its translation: CASSQQDEQFF.

Here the CDR3 reads CASSLSGQTGGQFF. The CDR3 DNA reads TGTGCCAGCAGTTTATCGGGCCAAACCGGCGGGCAGTTCTTC. This chain links TRBV27 with TRBJ2-1; D call uncertain. Germline loops: CDR1 MNHEY, CDR2 SMNVEV (reference sequence). V was cut by 0 bases and J by 12 bases, with 15 bases left in between. The CDR3 sequence is 14 residues long.

In nucleotides, the CDR3 is TGTGCCAGCAGATTAGCGGGAGTAGACGAGCAGTACTTC. Protein: CASRLAGVDEQYF. This chain uses TRBV28 with TRBJ2-7; 9 nucleotides line up with TRBD2. V shed 6 bases, J shed 5 bases, and the junction held 5 bases outside the gene matches. Germline assignment: CDR1 MDHEN and CDR2 SYDVKM. The CDR3 is made up of 13 amino acids. The full variable domain, rest sourced from reference TRBV28 and TRBJ2-7, is DVKVTQSSRYLVKRTGEKVFLECVQDMDHENMFWYRQDPGLGLRLIYFSYDVKMKEKGDIPEGYSVSREKKERFSLILESASTNQTSMYLCASRLAGVDEQYFGPGTRLTVT.

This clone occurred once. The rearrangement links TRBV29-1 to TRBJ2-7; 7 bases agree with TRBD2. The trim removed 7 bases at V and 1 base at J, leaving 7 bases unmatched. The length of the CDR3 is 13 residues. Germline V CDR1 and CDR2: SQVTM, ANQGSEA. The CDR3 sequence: CSAVTSASYEQYF. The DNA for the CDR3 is TGCAGCGCGGTAACTAGCGCTTCCTACGAGCAGTACTTC.

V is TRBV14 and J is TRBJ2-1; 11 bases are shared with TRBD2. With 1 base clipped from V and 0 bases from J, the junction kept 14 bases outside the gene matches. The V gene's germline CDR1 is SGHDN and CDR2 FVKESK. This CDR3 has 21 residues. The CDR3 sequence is CASSQAGRVAGGRSSYNEQFF. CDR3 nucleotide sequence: TGTGCCAGCAGCCAAGCAGGGCGGGTAGCGGGAGGGCGGAGCTCCTACAATGAGCAGTTCTTC.

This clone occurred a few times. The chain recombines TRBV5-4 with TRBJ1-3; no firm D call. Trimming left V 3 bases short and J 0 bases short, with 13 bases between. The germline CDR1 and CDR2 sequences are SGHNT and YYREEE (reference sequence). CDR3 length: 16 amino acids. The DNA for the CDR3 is TGTGCCAGCAGCTGGGGAGGACGGAGCTCTGGAAACACCATATATTTT. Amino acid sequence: CASSWGGRSSGNTIYF.

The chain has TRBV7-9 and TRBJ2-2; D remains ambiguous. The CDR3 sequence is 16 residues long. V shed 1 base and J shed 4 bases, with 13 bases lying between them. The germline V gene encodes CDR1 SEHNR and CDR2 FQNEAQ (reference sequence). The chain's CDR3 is CASSLGLVKSTGELFF. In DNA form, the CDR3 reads TGTGCCAGCAGCTTAGGCCTTGTAAAGAGCACCGGGGAGCTGTTTTTT.

The CDR3 DNA is TGTGCCAGCAGTGACGACAGATCTTTCTCCTACGAGCAGTACTTC. It specifies CASSDDRSFSYEQYF. This chain uses TRBV2 with TRBJ2-7; D perhaps matches TRBD1 (5 bases). The CDR3 loop spans 15 amino acids. V was pared by 3 bases and J by 0 bases, with 12 bases between. CDR1 SNHLY and CDR2 FYNNEI come from the germline V gene. Full variable domain (remainder filled in from reference TRBV2 and TRBJ2-7): EPEVTQTPSHQVTQMGQEVILRCVPISNHLYFYWYRQILGQKVEFLVSFYNNEISEKSEIFDDQFSVERPDGSNFTLKIRSTKLEDSAMYFCASSDDRSFSYEQYFGPGTRLTVT.

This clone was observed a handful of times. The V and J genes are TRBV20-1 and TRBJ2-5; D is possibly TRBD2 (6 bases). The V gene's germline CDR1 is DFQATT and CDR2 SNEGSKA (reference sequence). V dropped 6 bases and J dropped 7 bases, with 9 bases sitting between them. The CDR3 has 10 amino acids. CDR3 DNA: TGCAGTGCCGTGGGGGGGACCCAGTACTTC. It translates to CSAVGGTQYF.

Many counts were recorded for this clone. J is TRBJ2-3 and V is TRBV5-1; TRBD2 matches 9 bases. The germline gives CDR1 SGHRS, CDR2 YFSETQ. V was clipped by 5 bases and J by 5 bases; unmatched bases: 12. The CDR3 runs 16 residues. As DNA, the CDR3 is TGCGCCAGCAGTCAAAACATAGCGGGAGCTGGAGATACGCAGTATTTT. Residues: CASSQNIAGAGDTQYF.

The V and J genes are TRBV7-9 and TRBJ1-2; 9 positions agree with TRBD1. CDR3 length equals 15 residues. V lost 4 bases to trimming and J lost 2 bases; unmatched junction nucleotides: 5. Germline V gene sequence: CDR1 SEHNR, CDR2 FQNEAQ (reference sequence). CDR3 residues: CASSYPGQGNYGYTF. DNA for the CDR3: TGTGCCAGCAGCTATCCGGGACAGGGAAACTATGGCTACACCTTC.

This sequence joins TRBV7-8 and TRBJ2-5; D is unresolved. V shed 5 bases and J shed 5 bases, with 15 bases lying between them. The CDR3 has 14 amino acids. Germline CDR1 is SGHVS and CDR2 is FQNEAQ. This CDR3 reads CASSPQIGAETQYF. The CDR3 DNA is TGTGCCAGCAGCCCACAGATAGGAGCGGAGACCCAGTACTTC.

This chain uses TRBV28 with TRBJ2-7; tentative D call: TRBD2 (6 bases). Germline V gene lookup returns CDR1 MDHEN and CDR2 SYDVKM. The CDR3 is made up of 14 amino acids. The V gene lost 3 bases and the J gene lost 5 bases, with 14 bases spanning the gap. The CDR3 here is CASSFSEGKHEQYF. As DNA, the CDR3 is TGTGCCAGCAGTTTTTCGGAGGGGAAGCACGAGCAGTACTTC.

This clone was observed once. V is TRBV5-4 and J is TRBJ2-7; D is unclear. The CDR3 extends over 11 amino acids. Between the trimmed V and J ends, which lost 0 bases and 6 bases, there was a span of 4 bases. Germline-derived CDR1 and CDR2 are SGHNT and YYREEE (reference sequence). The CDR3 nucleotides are TGTGCCAGCAGCTTGGGCCGCGAGCAGTACTTC. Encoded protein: CASSLGREQYF.

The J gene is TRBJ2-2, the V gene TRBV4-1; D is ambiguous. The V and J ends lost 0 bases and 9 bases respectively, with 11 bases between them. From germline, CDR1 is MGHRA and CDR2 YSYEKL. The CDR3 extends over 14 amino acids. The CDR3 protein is CASSQEAARRELFF. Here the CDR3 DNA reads TGCGCCAGCAGCCAAGAGGCCGCCAGACGGGAGCTGTTTTTT.

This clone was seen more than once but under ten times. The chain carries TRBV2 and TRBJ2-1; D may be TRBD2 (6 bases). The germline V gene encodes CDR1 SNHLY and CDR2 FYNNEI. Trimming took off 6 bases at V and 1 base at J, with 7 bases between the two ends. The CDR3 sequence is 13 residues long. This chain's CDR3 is CASSGRSYNEQFF. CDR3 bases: TGTGCCAGCAGCGGGAGATCCTACAATGAGCAGTTCTTC.

CDR3 nucleotide sequence: TGTGCCTGGCGCCGATTGCGCCAAGGCCCTGAAGCTTTCTTT. It yields the protein CAWRRLRQGPEAFF. V is TRBV30 and J is TRBJ1-1; no definite D call. The V gene lost 5 bases and the J gene lost 6 bases, with 19 bases spanning the gap. CDR1 GTSNPN and CDR2 SVGIG come from the germline V gene (reference sequence). This CDR3 contains 14 residues.

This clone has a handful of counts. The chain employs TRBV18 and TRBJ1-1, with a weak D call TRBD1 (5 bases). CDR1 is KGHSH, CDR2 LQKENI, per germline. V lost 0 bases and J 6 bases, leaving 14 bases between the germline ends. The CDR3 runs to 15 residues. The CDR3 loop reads CASSPPGGRDAEAFF. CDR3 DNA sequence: TGTGCCAGCTCACCACCGGGCGGCAGGGACGCTGAAGCTTTCTTT.

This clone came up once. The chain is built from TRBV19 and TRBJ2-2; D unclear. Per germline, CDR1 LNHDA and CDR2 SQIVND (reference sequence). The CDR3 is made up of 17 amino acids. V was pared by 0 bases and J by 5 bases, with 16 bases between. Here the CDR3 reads CASSIEKRSGFTGELFF. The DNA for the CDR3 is TGTGCCAGTAGTATAGAGAAGAGGTCTGGGTTTACCGGGGAGCTGTTTTTT.